This entry lists 17 T cell receptor beta chains sequenced from one sample in a study of STAT3 mutations in large granular lymphocyte leukemia. The antigens for these receptors are not known. Sequenced by immunoSEQ multiplex PCR; TCRdb stores in-frame clones only, minus some. The table lists some 10,000 clones, 88% of them singletons. The study, taken as a whole, reports: In T-cell large granular lymphocyte leukemia, about half of patients showed multiple immunodominant subclonotypes.

The specimen sequenced was peripheral blood mononuclear cells. The receptors were sampled from a man aged 60 to 69 with T-cell large granular lymphocyte leukemia. Some clones in this sample may be carry-over from other donors' samples.

V and J are TRBV13 and TRBJ2-3; TRBD2 agrees at 13 bases. The CDR3 spans 20 residues. Per the germline V gene, CDR1 is PRHDT and CDR2 is FYEKMQ (reference sequence). The ends lost 4 bases at V and 6 bases at J; junction bases unmatched: 19. The CDR3 spells CASSSTTRTSGRHISDTQYF. The CDR3 DNA reads TGTGCCAGCAGCTCTACTACGAGGACTAGCGGGAGACATATATCGGATACGCAGTATTTT.

This clone came up once. An end of the junction does not agree with germline; a read error may underlie this. The rearrangement uses TRBV5-4 and TRBJ2-7, with 15 nucleotides matching TRBD2. In germline, CDR1 is SGHNT, CDR2 YYREEE (reference sequence). This CDR3 comprises 15 residues. The CDR3 loop reads CASSSGLAGGVHHLF. Written as DNA, the CDR3 is TGTGCCAGCAGCTCAGGACTAGCGGGAGGGGTACACCACCTTTTC.

The rearrangement links TRBV14 to TRBJ2-2; 14 nucleotides align to TRBD2. CDR1 and CDR2 from the germline V gene are SGHDN and FVKESK. J was trimmed by 5 bases and V by 4 bases; bases with no gene match: 3. The CDR3 is 16 residues long. The CDR3 loop is CASSLRLAGGTGELFF. DNA for the CDR3: TGTGCCAGCAGCCTCAGACTAGCGGGAGGGACCGGGGAGCTGTTTTTT.

V is TRBV25-1 and J is TRBJ1-2; the match to TRBD1 covers 7 bases. The germline CDR1 and CDR2 sequences are MGHDK and SYGVNS. The CDR3 runs to 14 residues. After removal of 3 bases from V and 4 bases from J, the junction contained 5 bases not matched to a gene. CDR3 DNA: TGTGCCAGCAGTGAGGGGGGACAGCGCTATGGCTACACCTTC. This translates into CASSEGGQRYGYTF.

The rearrangement joins TRBV13 to TRBJ2-1; maybe TRBD1 (5 bases). Per germline, CDR1 PRHDT and CDR2 FYEKMQ (reference sequence). Trimming removed 5 bases at V and 6 bases at J, with 14 bases between. CDR3 length: 14 amino acids. The CDR3 region has the DNA TGTGCCAGCAGCCCACAGGTTTCGAGCAATGAGCAGTTCTTC. It translates to CASSPQVSSNEQFF.

This clone was seen just once. CDR3 sequence: CASSLWGTGRAFF. For the CDR3, the DNA is TGTGCCAGCAGCTTGTGGGGGACAGGGAGAGCTTTCTTT. The genes are TRBV5-5 and TRBJ1-1, with 9 bases identical to TRBD1. The CDR3 runs 13 residues. V shed 1 base and J 10 bases; nucleotides not matched to a gene: 5. Germline assignment: CDR1 SGHKS and CDR2 YYEKEE (reference sequence).

This chain uses TRBV20-1 with TRBJ2-5; D is perhaps TRBD1 (5 bases). V gave up 2 bases and J gave up 5 bases, with 6 bases separating them. The CDR3 sequence is 11 residues long. CDR1 and CDR2 from the germline V gene are DFQATT and SNEGSKA (reference sequence). The CDR3: CSARTGETQYF. DNA of the CDR3: TGCAGTGCTAGAACAGGCGAGACCCAGTACTTC.

The gene calls are TRBV27 and TRBJ2-2; unclear D gene. The V gene's germline CDR1 is MNHEY and CDR2 SMNVEV (reference sequence). Trimming cost V 0 bases and J 6 bases, with 11 bases left between them. CDR3 length: 15 amino acids. CDR3 loop: CASSLSIVGAGELFF. Written as DNA, the CDR3 is TGTGCCAGCAGTTTATCGATTGTCGGAGCCGGGGAGCTGTTTTTT.

J is TRBJ2-2 and V is TRBV30, with D possibly being TRBD2 (6 bases). Trimming removed 2 bases from V and 5 bases from J, with 12 bases in between. This CDR3 is 14 amino acids long. Germline V CDR1 and CDR2: GTSNPN, SVGIG (reference sequence). The CDR3 reads CAWSTGSVTGELFF. The DNA for the CDR3 is TGTGCCTGGAGTACCGGGAGTGTAACCGGGGAGCTGTTTTTT.

V is TRBV12-5 and J is TRBJ2-4, with D possibly being TRBD1 or TRBD2 (7 bases each). This CDR3 is built from 15 residues. Germline V gene sequence: CDR1 LGHNT, CDR2 FRNRAP. V lost 3 bases and J 8 bases, leaving 17 bases between the germline ends. In nucleotides, the CDR3 is TGTGCTAGTGGTTTTGGGACCAGGGGGGGAGACATTCAGTACTTC. It translates to CASGFGTRGGDIQYF.

V usage is TRBV29-1 and J usage is TRBJ2-2; D unresolved. CDR1 SQVTM and CDR2 ANQGSEA come from the germline V gene. With 4 bases removed from V and 6 bases from J, the gap between germline ends came to 6 bases. This CDR3 comprises 11 residues. The CDR3 DNA follows: TGCAGCGTTGGTCTGGCCGGGGAGCTGTTTTTT. This codes for CSVGLAGELFF.

The chain recombines TRBV30 with TRBJ1-1; 7 bases map to TRBD1. V trimming: 7 bases; J trimming: 0 bases; junction bases outside the gene matches: 5. There are 13 residues in the CDR3. Germline-derived CDR1 and CDR2 are GTSNPN and SVGIG (reference sequence). Here the CDR3 reads CAYHRGMNTEAFF. CDR3 bases: TGTGCCTATCACAGGGGTATGAACACTGAAGCTTTCTTT.

V is TRBV27 and J is TRBJ2-7; 7 positions match TRBD2. V shed 0 bases, J shed 3 bases, and the junction held 2 bases outside the gene matches. Germline CDR1 MNHEY, CDR2 SMNVEV (reference sequence). The CDR3 extends over 14 amino acids. The CDR3 coding sequence is TGTGCCAGCAGTTTATCTGGGGGGGTCTACGAGCAGTACTTC. It is translated as CASSLSGGVYEQYF.

The gene calls are TRBV19 and TRBJ1-1; 9 positions agree with TRBD1. Per germline, CDR1 LNHDA and CDR2 SQIVND (reference sequence). The V and J ends lost 4 bases and 5 bases, in that order; junction bases with no gene match: 11. The CDR3 runs 16 residues. The CDR3 region has the DNA TGTGCCAGTAGTAGGTTAACAGGGGGCGCGGGGACTGAAGCTTTCTTT. Amino acids: CASSRLTGGAGTEAFF.

This rearrangement joins TRBV18 to TRBJ2-7; tentatively, D is TRBD1 (5 bases). Trimming stripped 5 bases from V and 5 bases from J, with 7 bases between. The CDR3 covers 11 residues. The germline gives CDR1 KGHSH, CDR2 LQKENI. CDR3 loop: CASSLGDEQYF. CDR3 bases: TGTGCCAGCTCATTAGGGGACGAGCAGTACTTC. The full variable domain, with the rest looked up from reference TRBV18 and TRBJ2-7, is NAGVMQNPRHLVRRRGQEARLRCSPMKGHSHVYWYRQLPEEGLKFMVYLQKENIIDESGMPKERFSAEFPKEGPSILRIQQVVRGDSAAYFCASSLGDEQYFGPGTRLTVT.

In this sample, this clone turned up once. The CDR3 region has the DNA TGTGCCAGCACCCACAGCTCCTATGGCTACACCTTC. It is translated as CASTHSSYGYTF. The chain joins TRBV6-1 to TRBJ1-2; D not resolved. V was clipped by 7 bases and J by 4 bases, with 10 bases between them. From germline, CDR1 is MNHNS and CDR2 SASEGT. The CDR3 has 12 residues.

J is TRBJ1-1 and V is TRBV5-1; D possibly corresponds to TRBD1 (5 bases). The length of the CDR3 is 14 residues. The germline CDR1 and CDR2 sequences are SGHRS and YFSETQ. V lost 2 bases to trimming and J lost 0 bases, with 8 bases between them. The CDR3 nucleotides are TGCGCCAGCAGCTTACAGGAGATGAACACTGAAGCTTTCTTT. Translation gives CASSLQEMNTEAFF.